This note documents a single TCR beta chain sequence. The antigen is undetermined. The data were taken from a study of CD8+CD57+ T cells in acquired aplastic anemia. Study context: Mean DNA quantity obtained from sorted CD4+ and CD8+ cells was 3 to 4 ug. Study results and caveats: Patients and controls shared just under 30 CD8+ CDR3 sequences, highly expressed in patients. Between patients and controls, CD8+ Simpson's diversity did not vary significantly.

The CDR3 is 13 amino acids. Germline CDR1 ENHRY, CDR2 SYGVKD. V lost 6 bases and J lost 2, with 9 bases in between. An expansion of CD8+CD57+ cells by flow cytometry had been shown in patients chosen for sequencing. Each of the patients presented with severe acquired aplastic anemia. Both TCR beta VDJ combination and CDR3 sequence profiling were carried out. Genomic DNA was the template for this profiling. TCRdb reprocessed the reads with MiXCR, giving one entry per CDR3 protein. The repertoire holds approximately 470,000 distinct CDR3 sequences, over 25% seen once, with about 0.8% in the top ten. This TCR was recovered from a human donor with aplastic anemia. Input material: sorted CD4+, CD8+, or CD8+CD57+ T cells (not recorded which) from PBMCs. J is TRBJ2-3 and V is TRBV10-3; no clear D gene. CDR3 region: CAISISNTDTQYF. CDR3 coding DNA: TGTGCCATCAGCATCTCTAACACAGATACGCAGTATTTT.